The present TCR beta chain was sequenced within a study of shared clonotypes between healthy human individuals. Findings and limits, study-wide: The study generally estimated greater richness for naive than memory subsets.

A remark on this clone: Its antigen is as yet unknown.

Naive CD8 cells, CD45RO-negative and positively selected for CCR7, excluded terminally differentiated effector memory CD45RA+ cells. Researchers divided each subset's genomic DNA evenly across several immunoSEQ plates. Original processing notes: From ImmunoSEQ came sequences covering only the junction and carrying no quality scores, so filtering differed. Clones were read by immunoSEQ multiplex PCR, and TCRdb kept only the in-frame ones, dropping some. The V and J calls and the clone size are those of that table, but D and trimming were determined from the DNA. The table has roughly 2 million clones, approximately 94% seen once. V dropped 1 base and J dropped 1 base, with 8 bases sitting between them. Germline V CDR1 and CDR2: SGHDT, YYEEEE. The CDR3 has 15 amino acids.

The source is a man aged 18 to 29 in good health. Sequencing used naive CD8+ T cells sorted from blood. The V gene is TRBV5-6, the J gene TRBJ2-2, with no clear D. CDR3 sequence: CASSLNLRNTGELFF. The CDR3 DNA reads TGTGCCAGCAGCTTGAATCTCCGGAACACCGGGGAGCTGTTTTTT.